This TCR beta chain stems from a study of CD8 T cells in Susac syndrome. In the study overall: Blood was drawn from Susac syndrome patients while they were therapy-naive, on corticosteroids, or on intravenous immunoglobulin alone.

V lost 1 base to trimming and J lost 6 bases, with 7 bases between them. This CDR3 region has 13 residues. Germline V gene data show CDR1 as SGHVS and CDR2 as FQNEAQ. Random hexamers primed reverse transcription of about 0.45 to 1 ug RNA. A single record per CDR3 protein comes from TCRdb applying MiXCR to the immunoSEQ multiplex PCR reads. The repertoire includes about 71,000 distinct CDR3 sequences, roughly 93% of them detected once, and over 0.12% sits in the top ten. Sequencing was carried out using CD4+ T cells from PBMCs. The chain recombines TRBV7-8 with TRBJ2-1; D gene uncertain. The TCR originated in a human donor with Susac syndrome. For the CDR3, the DNA is TGTGCCAGCAGCTTAGGGGCGTTCAATGAGCAGTTCTTC. This translates into CASSLGAFNEQFF.